This T cell receptor beta chain was retrieved from a study of T cell responses to AZD1222 COVID-19 vaccine. Study findings and constraints: Spike-specific TCR breadth and depth were elevated following two AZD1222 doses. Across spike, vaccine-associated CD4 TCRs were found, dominant at 160-218 and 743-854. Of the AZD1222 recipients, only 6 or 7 were seropositive at baseline.

In this sample, this clone turned up once. Its antigen remains unknown. TCRdb keeps only in-frame clones here, not all; method: immunoSEQ multiplex PCR. Of about 140,000 clones detected, 85% to 95% appear once; the ten largest clones hold 0.75% to 1%. The length of the CDR3 is 18 residues. V shed 4 bases, J shed 6 bases, and the junction held 15 bases outside the gene matches. Germline-derived CDR1 and CDR2 are MGHRA and YSYEKL. This chain connects TRBV4-1 to TRBJ2-1, with 10 bases aligning to TRBD2. The source is an adult in good health. The sample was peripheral blood, taken on day 0 of MenACWY control vaccination. The CDR3 loop reads CASSLPGSSGSWANEQFF. In nucleotides, the CDR3 is TGCGCCAGCAGCCTACCAGGGTCTAGCGGGAGTTGGGCCAATGAGCAGTTCTTC.